The present T cell receptor (beta chain) was sequenced within a study of OX40 agonist ivuxolimab in advanced cancers. Background on the whole study: Ivuxolimab was a fully human IgG2 agonistic monoclonal antibody targeting the costimulatory receptor OX40 (CD134). The dose-escalation cohort was 80% to 90% male with a mean age of roughly 60 years, ranging from roughly 20 to 85. Intravenous ivuxolimab was administered to patients every 2 weeks at six dose levels: 0.01, 0.1, 0.3, 1.5, 3 and 10 mg/kg. The monotherapy dose-escalation portion (N of about 50 patients) of the phase I ivuxolimab trial is reported in the paper. Patients were allowed to have had prior anti-PD-1, anti-PD-L1 or anti-CTLA-4 therapy, and approximately 40% of the dose-escalation patients had previously received checkpoint inhibitors. Peripheral TCRbeta sequencing aimed to test whether ivuxolimab altered TCR sequence diversity and caused clonal T-cell expansion. Of the 50 to 55 patients in dose escalation, 19 had hepatocellular carcinoma, some 15 had melanoma, 9 had renal cell carcinoma and 9 had head and neck cancer. Partial responses occurred in three dose-escalation patients: two with cutaneous melanoma and one with hepatocellular carcinoma. Findings and caveats that apply to the study as a whole: Which antigens the clonally expanded peripheral T cells were specific for was not determined. At doses from 0.1 to 3.0 mg/kg, clonal expansion was seen in both CD4+ and CD8+ blood T cells between baseline and week 6. After ivuxolimab, more expanded clones were found on average in CD8+ T cells than in CD4+ T cells. Low levels of normalized T-cell clonal expansion were also seen in some patients who did not respond. Partial responders in the 0.1-3.0 mg/kg groups had among the lowest normalized peripheral clonal expansion, especially among CD8+ T cells.

Genomic DNA was isolated from the sorted cells so that the TCRbeta CDR3 region could be sequenced. The immunoSEQ Assay was used for sequencing of TCRbeta CDR3 regions. TCRdb carries this immuneACCESS record with in-frame sequences only. Its versions omit some clonotypes, under half of them owing to an unresolved V gene in the studies checked, with the rest unexplained. This sample lists tens of thousands of clones; approximately 86% were detected once. Clones ranked in the top ten supply under 30% of the sample. In regard to this clone: Its binding antigen is unknown. Per-base qualities were not stored, and no clone one base away is much larger.

The trial excluded patients who had a history of autoimmune disease or were on systemic immunosuppression. In every dose cohort, peripheral blood was drawn for TCR sequencing at baseline, cycle 4 day 1, and cycle 7 day 1. Samples came from an open-label, multicenter, first-in-human phase I dose-escalation trial of ivuxolimab. The trial enrolled adults with locally advanced or metastatic head and neck squamous cell, hepatocellular, melanoma or renal cell carcinoma. Before TCR sequencing, CD4+ and CD8+ T cells were separately sorted from peripheral blood. CDR3 length: 15 amino acids, cysteine to phenylalanine. Of all the DNA, just the CDR3 is kept, 45 bases in frame from base 1. The V end gives up 3 bases and the J end 5 bases, leaving 8 bases in the junction not matched to a gene. From the germline V gene (reference sequence), CDR1 is LNHDA and CDR2 is SQIVND.

The sequence is built from TRBV19 and TRBJ2-7; TRBD1 matches 9 bases in the middle. The source is an adult with an advanced solid tumor such as melanoma, head and neck, liver or kidney cancer. The specimen comprised CD4+ or CD8+ T cells sorted from blood, sampled in a trial of the OX40 agonist ivuxolimab. Here the CDR3 is given as CASSIGTGFPHEQYF. The bases read TGTGCCAGTAGTATCGGGACAGGGTTCCCTCACGAGCAGTACTTC.